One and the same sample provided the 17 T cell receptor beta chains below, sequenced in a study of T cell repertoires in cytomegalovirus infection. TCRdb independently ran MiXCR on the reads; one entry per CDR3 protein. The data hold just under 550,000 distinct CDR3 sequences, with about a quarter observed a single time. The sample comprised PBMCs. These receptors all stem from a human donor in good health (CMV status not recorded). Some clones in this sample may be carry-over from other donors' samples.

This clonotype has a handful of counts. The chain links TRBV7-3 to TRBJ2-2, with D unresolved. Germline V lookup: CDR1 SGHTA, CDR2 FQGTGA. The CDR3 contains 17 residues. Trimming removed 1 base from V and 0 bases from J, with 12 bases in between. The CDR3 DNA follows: TGTGCCAGCAGCTTAAATGTGGGCAGATCGAACACCGGGGAGCTGTTTTTT. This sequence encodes CASSLNVGRSNTGELFF.

In nucleotides, the CDR3 is TGCGCCAGCAGCCACGCGACAGGGGGAGGCTACACCTTC. Its protein product is CASSHATGGGYTF. V usage is TRBV4-1 and J usage is TRBJ1-2; 9 bases line up with TRBD1. V lost 3 bases to trimming and J lost 8 bases; unmatched junction nucleotides: 4. The V gene's germline CDR1 is MGHRA and CDR2 YSYEKL. CDR3 length: 13 residues.

Here the CDR3 reads CSASAPRGIAGGGASYEQYF. The CDR3 bases are TGCAGTGCTAGTGCCCCACGGGGTATAGCGGGAGGAGGCGCCTCCTACGAGCAGTACTTC. V usage is TRBV20-1 and J usage is TRBJ2-7; 10 positions agree with TRBD2. The CDR3 runs to 20 residues. CDR1 is DFQATT and CDR2 is SNEGSKA in the germline V gene (reference sequence). V dropped 3 bases and J dropped 0; count of bases not matched to a gene: 20.

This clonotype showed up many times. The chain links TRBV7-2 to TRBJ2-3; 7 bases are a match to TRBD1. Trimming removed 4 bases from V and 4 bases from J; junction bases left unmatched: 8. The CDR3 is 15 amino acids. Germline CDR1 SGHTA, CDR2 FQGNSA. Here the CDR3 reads CASSSQGVVSDTQYF. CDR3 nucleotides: TGTGCCAGCAGCTCCCAGGGGGTGGTTTCAGATACGCAGTATTTT. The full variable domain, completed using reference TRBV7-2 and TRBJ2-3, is GAGVSQSPSNKVTEKGKDVELRCDPISGHTALYWYRQSLGQGLEFLIYFQGNSAPDKSGLPSDRFSAERTGGSVSTLTIQRTQQEDSAVYLCASSSQGVVSDTQYFGPGTRLTVL.

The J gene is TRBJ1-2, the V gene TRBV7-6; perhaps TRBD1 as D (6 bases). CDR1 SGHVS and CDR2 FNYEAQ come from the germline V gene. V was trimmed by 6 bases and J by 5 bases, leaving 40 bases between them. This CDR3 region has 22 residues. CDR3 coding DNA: TGTGCCAGCAGTCAAGACGGGGACCGAAACATTGAGACAGGACGCAATCTTTATGGCTACACCTTC. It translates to CASSQDGDRNIETGRNLYGYTF.

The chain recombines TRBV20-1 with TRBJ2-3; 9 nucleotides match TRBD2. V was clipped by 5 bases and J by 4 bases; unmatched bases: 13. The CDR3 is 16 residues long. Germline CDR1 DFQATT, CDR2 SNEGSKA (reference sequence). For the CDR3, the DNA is TGCAGTGCTCCACCGGCGCGGGAGGGAGGGGCAGATACGCAGTATTTT. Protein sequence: CSAPPAREGGADTQYF.

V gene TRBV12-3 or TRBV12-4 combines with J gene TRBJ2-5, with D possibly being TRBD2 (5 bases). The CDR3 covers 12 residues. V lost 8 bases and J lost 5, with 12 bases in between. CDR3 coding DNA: TGTGCCAGCCGGGGTCTTGGGGAGACCCAGTACTTC. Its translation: CASRGLGETQYF.

CDR3: CATSREETGTGSAYGYTF. The DNA of the CDR3 is TGTGCCACCAGCAGAGAGGAGACAGGGACGGGTAGCGCCTATGGCTACACCTTC. J is TRBJ1-2 and V is TRBV15; 7 bases map to TRBD1. The CDR3 covers 18 residues. Looked up from germline, CDR1 is LNHNV and CDR2 is YYDKDF (reference sequence). V shed 0 bases and J 4 bases; nucleotides not matched to a gene: 14.

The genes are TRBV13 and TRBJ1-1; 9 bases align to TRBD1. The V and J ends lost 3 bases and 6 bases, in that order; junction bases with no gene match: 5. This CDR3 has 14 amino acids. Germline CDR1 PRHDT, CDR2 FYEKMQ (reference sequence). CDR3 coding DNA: TGTGCCAGCAGCTTTGGGGACAGGGCGGCTGAAGCTTTCTTT. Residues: CASSFGDRAAEAFF.

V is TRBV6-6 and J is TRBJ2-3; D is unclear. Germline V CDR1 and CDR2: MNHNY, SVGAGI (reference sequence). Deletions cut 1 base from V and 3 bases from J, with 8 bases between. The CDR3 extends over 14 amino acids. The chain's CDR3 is CASSYLRFTDTQYF. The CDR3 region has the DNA TGTGCCAGCAGTTACTTAAGGTTTACAGATACGCAGTATTTT.

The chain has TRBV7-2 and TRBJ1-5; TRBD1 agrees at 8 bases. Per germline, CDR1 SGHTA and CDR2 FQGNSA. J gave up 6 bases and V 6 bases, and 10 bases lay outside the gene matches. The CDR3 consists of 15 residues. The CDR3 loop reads CASSLTGGSGQPQHF. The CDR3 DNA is TGTGCCAGCAGTTTAACAGGGGGTTCGGGTCAGCCCCAGCATTTT.

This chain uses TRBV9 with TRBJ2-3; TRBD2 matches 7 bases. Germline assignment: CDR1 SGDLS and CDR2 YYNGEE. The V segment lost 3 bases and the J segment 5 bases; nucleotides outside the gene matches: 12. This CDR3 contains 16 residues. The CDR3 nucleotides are TGTGCCAGCAGCGCCCTGGGAGCGGGATTACAAGATACGCAGTATTTT. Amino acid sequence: CASSALGAGLQDTQYF. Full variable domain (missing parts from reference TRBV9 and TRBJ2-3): DSGVTQTPKHLITATGQRVTLRCSPRSGDLSVYWYQQSLDQGLQFLIQYYNGEERAKGNILERFSAQQFPDLHSELNLSSLELGDSALYFCASSALGAGLQDTQYFGPGTRLTVL.

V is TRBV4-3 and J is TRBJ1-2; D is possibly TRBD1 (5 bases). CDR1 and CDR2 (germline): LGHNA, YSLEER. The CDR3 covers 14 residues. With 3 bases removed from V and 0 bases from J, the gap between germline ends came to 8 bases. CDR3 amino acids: CASSHPDTNYGYTF. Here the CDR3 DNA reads TGCGCCAGCAGCCACCCGGACACTAACTATGGCTACACCTTC.

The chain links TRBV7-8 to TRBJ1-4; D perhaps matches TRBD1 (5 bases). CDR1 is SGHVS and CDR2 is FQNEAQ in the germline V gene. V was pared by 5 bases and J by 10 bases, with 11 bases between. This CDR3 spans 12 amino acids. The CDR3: CASSPGPVKLFF. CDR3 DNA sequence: TGTGCCAGCAGCCCGGGGCCGGTAAAACTGTTTTTT.

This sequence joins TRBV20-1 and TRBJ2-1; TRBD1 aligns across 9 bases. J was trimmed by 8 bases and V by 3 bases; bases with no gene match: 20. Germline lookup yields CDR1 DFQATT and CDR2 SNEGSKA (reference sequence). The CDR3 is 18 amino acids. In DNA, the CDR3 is TGCAGTGCTAGTAGGCCTTCGGACAGGGGCCTCGTTGGGTATGAGCAGTTCTTC. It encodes CSASRPSDRGLVGYEQFF.

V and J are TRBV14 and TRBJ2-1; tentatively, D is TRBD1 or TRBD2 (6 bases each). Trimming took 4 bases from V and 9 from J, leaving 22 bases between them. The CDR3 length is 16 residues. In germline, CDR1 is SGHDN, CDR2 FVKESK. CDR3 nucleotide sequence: TGTGCCAGCAGCCGAAGAGACGGTGGAGGAGGGGGTGAGCAGTTCTTC. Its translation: CASSRRDGGGGGEQFF. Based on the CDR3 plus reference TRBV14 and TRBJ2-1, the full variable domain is EAGVTQFPSHSVIEKGQTVTLRCDPISGHDNLYWYRRVMGKEIKFLLHFVKESKQDESGMPNNRFLAERTGGTYSTLKVQPAELEDSGVYFCASSRRDGGGGGEQFFGPGTRLTVL.

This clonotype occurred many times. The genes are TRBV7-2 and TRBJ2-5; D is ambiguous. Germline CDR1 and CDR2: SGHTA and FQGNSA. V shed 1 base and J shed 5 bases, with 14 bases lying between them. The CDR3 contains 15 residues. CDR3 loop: CASSLVSASSETQYF. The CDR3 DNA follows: TGTGCCAGCAGCTTAGTTTCGGCTAGTAGTGAGACCCAGTACTTC.